Shown below are 5 T cell receptor beta chains from a single sample sequenced in a study of blood T cell repertoires in COVID-19. Measured with immunoSEQ multiplex PCR; TCRdb has only the in-frame clones, and not every one. Here the sample spans about 190,000 clones, 80% to 90% being singletons. Sequenced: peripheral blood. These receptors were obtained from a woman between 18 and 29 years old who had recovered from COVID-19.

The chain recombines TRBV15 with TRBJ2-1; D is perhaps TRBD1 (5 bases). V was trimmed by 7 bases and J by 4 bases, leaving 17 bases between them. In germline, CDR1 is LNHNV, CDR2 YYDKDF (reference sequence). The CDR3 consists of 15 residues. CDR3 protein: CATIQDSSSYNEQFF. Written as DNA, the CDR3 is TGTGCCACCATCCAAGACAGTTCCTCGTACAATGAGCAGTTCTTC.

The gene calls are TRBV21-1 and TRBJ2-7; the D segment call TRBD1 is taken from the table without a DNA check. TRBV21-1 is a pseudogene segment. CDR3 length: 12 residues. The CDR3: CASSKNRGSQNV. The CDR3 DNA is TGTGCCAGCAGCAAAAATAGGGGGTCACAGAACGTC.

The chain is built from TRBV25-1 and TRBJ2-1, with 10 nucleotides matching TRBD2. Germline trimming cut 4 bases from V and 2 bases from J; bases unmatched to any gene: 2. Germline lookup yields CDR1 MGHDK and CDR2 SYGVNS. The CDR3 spans 15 residues. For the CDR3, the DNA is TGTGCCAGCAGTGCTAGCGGGGGACCCTACAATGAGCAGTTCTTC. This translates into CASSASGGPYNEQFF. The full variable domain, completed using reference TRBV25-1 and TRBJ2-1, is EADIYQTPRYLVIGTGKKITLECSQTMGHDKMYWYQQDPGMELHLIHYSYGVNSTEKGDLSSESTVSRIRTEHFPLTLESARPSHTSQYLCASSASGGPYNEQFFGPGTRLTVL.

The V call is TRBV7-8, the J call TRBJ2-1; D may be TRBD2 (7 bases). V was trimmed by 6 bases and J by 4 bases, leaving 19 bases between them. CDR1 is SGHVS, CDR2 FQNEAQ, per germline. The CDR3 is 16 amino acids. The CDR3 region has the DNA TGTGCCAGCAGTTCGACTAGGGGGGGCGCTTACAATGAGCAGTTCTTC. It is translated as CASSSTRGGAYNEQFF.

The rearrangement links TRBV14 to TRBJ2-7; D might be TRBD2 (6 bases). The CDR3 spans 14 residues. V lost 3 bases and J lost 9, with 18 bases in between. Germline CDR1 is SGHDN and CDR2 is FVKESK. The CDR3 is CASSQYRDSVWQYV. CDR3 DNA sequence: TGTGCCAGCAGCCAGTATAGGGACTCTGTATGGCAGTACGTC.